Presented here are 26 T cell receptor beta chains from one specimen sequenced in a study of early T cells in non-severe SARS-CoV-2 infection. TCRdb ran MiXCR on the 5' RACE reads and lists one entry per CDR3 protein. The table includes more than 60,000 distinct CDR3 sequences, less than 15% detected once. The sequenced sample consisted of whole blood. Receptors originate from an adult who was a healthcare worker with PCR-confirmed SARS-CoV-2 infection or an uninfected control (not recorded which).

This clonotype was seen at least ten times. The chain is built from TRBV20-1 and TRBJ2-7; D tentatively fits TRBD1 or TRBD2 (5 bases each). This CDR3 is 14 amino acids long. Germline V lookup: CDR1 DFQATT, CDR2 SNEGSKA (reference sequence). The ends were cut back, 5 bases at V and 0 bases at J, with 14 bases in the middle. The CDR3 DNA follows: TGCAGTGCTCTAAAGGGACCCCACTCCTACGAGCAGTACTTC. It encodes CSALKGPHSYEQYF.

In this sample, this clonotype turned up many times. The chain employs TRBV6-1 and TRBJ2-7; TRBD2 might be the D (6 bases). The CDR3 has 15 amino acids. Germline CDR1 and CDR2: MNHNS and SASEGT. V was clipped by 1 base and J by 2 bases, with 12 bases between them. The CDR3 coding sequence is TGTGCCAGCAGTGAAGGAGGACTACCAACCTACGAGCAGTACTTC. It specifies CASSEGGLPTYEQYF.

In its sample, this clonotype was seen a few times. This chain uses TRBV4-1 with TRBJ1-4; possible D gene TRBD1, 5 bases. CDR1 and CDR2 (germline): MGHRA, YSYEKL. The CDR3 is 14 residues long. Trimming left V 4 bases short and J 8 bases short, with 14 bases between. The CDR3: CASSPPGREEKLFF. The CDR3 nucleotides read TGCGCCAGCAGCCCCCCGGGCAGGGAGGAAAAACTGTTTTTT.

This clonotype was counted at least ten times. The V and J genes are TRBV12-3 or TRBV12-4 and TRBJ1-1, with a weak D call TRBD1 (6 bases). V was clipped by 3 bases and J by 4 bases, with 12 bases between them. The length of the CDR3 is 14 residues. The CDR3, as DNA: TGTGCCAGCAGTTTGCAGGGGCTTGGCACTGAAGCTTTCTTT. Its protein product is CASSLQGLGTEAFF.

The DNA of the CDR3 is TGTGCCAGCAGTTACTCGGGACAGGGTTTCTACAATGAGCAGTTCTTC. Amino acid sequence: CASSYSGQGFYNEQFF. This chain joins TRBV6-6 and TRBJ2-1, with 9 bases aligning to TRBD1. Losses at the gene ends were 0 bases for V and 3 bases for J; bases not matched to a gene: 3. Germline CDR1 MNHNY, CDR2 SVGAGI (reference sequence). The CDR3 has 16 amino acids.

The rearrangement uses TRBV27 and TRBJ1-5, with 7 positions matching TRBD1. The CDR3 consists of 14 residues. CDR1 MNHEY and CDR2 SMNVEV come from the germline V gene (reference sequence). The V segment lost 4 bases and the J segment 5 bases; nucleotides outside the gene matches: 5. CDR3 loop: CASSSRDRYQPQHF. The CDR3 bases are TGTGCCAGCAGTTCCCGGGACAGATATCAGCCCCAGCATTTT.

The chain is built from TRBV7-8 and TRBJ2-7, with TRBD1 matching over 8 bases. With 5 bases clipped from V and 6 bases from J, the junction kept 6 bases outside the gene matches. The CDR3 covers 13 residues. Germline CDR1 reads SGHVS; CDR2 reads FQNEAQ. CDR3 protein: CASSADRVGEQYF. In nucleotides, the CDR3 is TGTGCCAGCAGCGCGGACAGGGTTGGCGAGCAGTACTTC.

V gene TRBV19 combines with J gene TRBJ1-5; maybe TRBD1 (5 bases). CDR1 and CDR2 (germline): LNHDA, SQIVND (reference sequence). The V and J ends lost 3 bases and 1 base respectively, with 13 bases between them. The CDR3 is 16 amino acids. CDR3 coding DNA: TGTGCCAGTAGTATTTATGGGGGATCGAGCAATCAGCCCCAGCATTTT. It codes for CASSIYGGSSNQPQHF.

This clonotype was seen many times. The chain is built from TRBV19 and TRBJ1-5, with 7 bases that match TRBD1. CDR3 length: 15 amino acids. Germline V CDR1 and CDR2: LNHDA, SQIVND (reference sequence). Trimming at V came to 7 bases and at J to 3 bases, leaving 9 bases not matched to a gene. CDR3 sequence reads: CASTPETGFNQPQHF. CDR3 sequence (DNA): TGTGCCAGTACTCCTGAGACAGGGTTCAATCAGCCCCAGCATTTT.

This clonotype was recorded many times. This chain links TRBV6-4 with TRBJ2-1, with unresolved D. This CDR3 is built from 15 residues. Deletions cut 3 bases from V and 0 bases from J, with 9 bases between. Germline CDR1 MRHNA, CDR2 SNTAGT. DNA of the CDR3: TGTGCCAGCAGTGAAGTTCTAGGCTCCTACAATGAGCAGTTCTTC. Translating gives CASSEVLGSYNEQFF.

The rearrangement joins TRBV5-1 to TRBJ1-3, with TRBD1 matching over 7 bases. There are 13 residues in the CDR3. With 6 bases clipped from V and 4 bases from J, the junction kept 4 bases outside the gene matches. Germline CDR1 reads SGHRS; CDR2 reads YFSETQ. The CDR3: CASTRDRGNTIYF. For the CDR3, the DNA is TGCGCCAGCACCCGGGACAGAGGAAACACCATATATTTT.

This clonotype showed up many times. The chain joins TRBV5-1 to TRBJ2-7, with TRBD1 identical over 10 bases. This CDR3 is 17 amino acids long. Germline V gene sequence: CDR1 SGHRS, CDR2 YFSETQ. The V gene end was trimmed by 3 bases and the J gene end by 3 bases; junction bases not matched to a gene: 12. CDR3: CASSSAPPGQGYYEQYF. In nucleotides, the CDR3 is TGCGCCAGCAGCTCCGCACCCCCGGGACAGGGGTACTACGAGCAGTACTTC.

This clonotype was seen a few times. This chain uses TRBV2 with TRBJ1-1; 7 nucleotides line up with TRBD1. Trimming at V came to 9 bases and at J to 5 bases, leaving 12 bases not matched to a gene. Germline V gives CDR1 SNHLY, CDR2 FYNNEI. The CDR3 contains 14 residues. This CDR3 reads CASKAETGETEAFF. The CDR3 DNA follows: TGTGCCAGTAAGGCGGAAACAGGGGAGACTGAAGCTTTCTTT.

This clonotype was seen only a few times. The chain combines TRBV27 with TRBJ1-5; D remains unclear. V shed 5 bases and J shed 4 bases, with 6 bases lying between them. The germline gives CDR1 MNHEY, CDR2 SMNVEV (reference sequence). The CDR3 contains 12 residues. This CDR3 is CASSTVNQPQHF. The DNA for the CDR3 is TGTGCCAGCAGTACTGTAAATCAGCCCCAGCATTTT.

This clonotype was detected only a few times. The V call is TRBV28, the J call TRBJ2-7; 7 bases agree with TRBD1. With V trimmed by 5 bases and J by 1 base, 2 bases remained unmatched. The CDR3 spans 13 residues. Germline V gene data show CDR1 as MDHEN and CDR2 as SYDVKM. CDR3 sequence (DNA): TGTGCCAGCAGTCACAGGGGATCCTACGAGCAGTACTTC. Amino acid sequence: CASSHRGSYEQYF. Full variable domain (missing parts from reference TRBV28 and TRBJ2-7): DVKVTQSSRYLVKRTGEKVFLECVQDMDHENMFWYRQDPGLGLRLIYFSYDVKMKEKGDIPEGYSVSREKKERFSLILESASTNQTSMYLCASSHRGSYEQYFGPGTRLTVT.

This clonotype was observed many times. V usage is TRBV29-1 and J usage is TRBJ1-2; the D gene is possibly TRBD1 (6 bases). Germline CDR1 SQVTM, CDR2 ANQGSEA. The CDR3 length is 14 residues. Trimming stripped 7 bases from V and 4 bases from J, with 19 bases between. The CDR3 DNA follows: TGCAGCGGGGCCCTCCGGGACACAAGCTATGGCTACACCTTC. Its translation: CSGALRDTSYGYTF.

The table lists this clonotype with many counts. V gene TRBV7-2 combines with J gene TRBJ1-3, with no clear D. Trimming shortened V by 3 bases and J by 4 bases, and 10 bases separated the two germline ends. The CDR3 runs to 14 residues. Germline V gene data show CDR1 as SGHTA and CDR2 as FQGNSA. In DNA form, the CDR3 reads TGTGCCAGCAGCTTTGAACTCAAGGGAAACACCATATATTTT. Translating gives CASSFELKGNTIYF.

CDR3 in amino acids: CASSFYGQVYEQYF. The CDR3 DNA follows: TGTGCCAGCAGTTTTTACGGACAGGTCTACGAGCAGTACTTC. The chain has TRBV12-3 or TRBV12-4 and TRBJ2-7, with 7 bases matching TRBD1. V dropped 3 bases and J dropped 3; count of bases not matched to a gene: 5. The CDR3 contains 14 residues.

The chain recombines TRBV6-5 with TRBJ2-1; 11 bases are shared with TRBD2. From germline, CDR1 is MNHEY and CDR2 SVGAGI. This CDR3 is 18 amino acids long. After removal of 2 bases from V and 1 base from J, the junction contained 7 bases not matched to a gene. The CDR3 loop is CASSYTSGLADSYNEQFF. CDR3 nucleotide sequence: TGTGCCAGCAGTTACACGTCGGGACTAGCGGATTCCTACAATGAGCAGTTCTTC.

At least ten counts were recorded for this clonotype. CDR3 amino acids: CAISVGGSSYEQYF. CDR3 DNA: TGTGCCATCAGTGTCGGAGGGAGCTCCTACGAGCAGTACTTC. The chain recombines TRBV10-3 with TRBJ2-7; perhaps TRBD2 as D (6 bases). Trimming shortened V by 4 bases and J by 0 bases, and 10 bases separated the two germline ends. Germline CDR1 ENHRY, CDR2 SYGVKD. This CDR3 region has 14 residues.

This clonotype was detected a few times. The chain combines TRBV20-1 with TRBJ2-4; TRBD2 matches at 12 bases. V lost 3 bases, J lost 2 bases, and 11 bases stayed unmatched. CDR3 length: 18 residues. Looked up from germline, CDR1 is DFQATT and CDR2 is SNEGSKA (reference sequence). The CDR3 loop reads CSASELAGGLVSKNIQYF. The CDR3 DNA reads TGCAGTGCTAGCGAACTAGCGGGGGGCCTCGTATCCAAAAACATTCAGTACTTC.

The chain employs TRBV19 and TRBJ1-5; the D is unclear. CDR3 size: 14 residues. Trimming shortened V by 7 bases and J by 3 bases, and 13 bases separated the two germline ends. The germline V gene encodes CDR1 LNHDA and CDR2 SQIVND (reference sequence). CDR3 DNA sequence: TGTGCCAGTACCCCTAGCCGGGACAATCAGCCCCAGCATTTT. Protein sequence: CASTPSRDNQPQHF.

The gene calls are TRBV3-1 and TRBJ1-5; a possible D gene is TRBD1 (6 bases). This CDR3 spans 14 amino acids. CDR1 and CDR2 from the germline V gene are LGHDT and YNNKEL (reference sequence). Trimming left V 3 bases short and J 3 bases short, with 9 bases between. Written as DNA, the CDR3 is TGTGCCAGCAGCCACGGGGGGGCCAATCAGCCCCAGCATTTT. It codes for CASSHGGANQPQHF.

This clonotype has ten or more counts. The chain uses TRBV5-1 and TRBJ2-1; 8 bases line up with TRBD1. The CDR3 has 19 amino acids. The V gene's germline CDR1 is SGHRS and CDR2 YFSETQ. J was trimmed by 0 bases and V by 4 bases; bases with no gene match: 15. CDR3 sequence: CASSGVAGGGRSSYNEQFF. In DNA form, the CDR3 reads TGCGCCAGCAGCGGGGTGGCAGGGGGCGGACGTAGCTCCTACAATGAGCAGTTCTTC.

This clonotype appeared many times. The V gene is TRBV20-1, the J gene TRBJ2-7; D uncertain. V shed 4 bases and J shed 4 bases, with 17 bases lying between them. The CDR3 is 14 residues long. Germline assignment: CDR1 DFQATT and CDR2 SNEGSKA (reference sequence). The CDR3 region is CSAKSPPSAYEQYF. The CDR3 nucleotides read TGCAGTGCTAAAAGCCCCCCCTCGGCATACGAGCAGTACTTC.

CDR3 sequence reads: CASSSQGRNPYEQYF. DNA for the CDR3: TGTGCCAGCAGCTCCCAGGGCAGAAACCCCTACGAGCAGTACTTC. The chain has TRBV7-9 and TRBJ2-7; tentatively, D is TRBD1 (5 bases). V lost 4 bases and J 2 bases, leaving 15 bases between the germline ends. The CDR3 is made up of 15 amino acids. The germline gives CDR1 SEHNR, CDR2 FQNEAQ (reference sequence).